A selection of T cell receptor beta chains follows, all from one sample in a study of T-cell reconstitution after alpha-beta-depleted transplantation in children. TCRdb re-called the PCR reads through MiXCR, storing one row per CDR3 protein. The sample contains hundreds of thousands of distinct CDR3 sequences, 8.5% to 10% of which appear only once. Source: PBMCs from the stem cell graft donor, taken from the stem cell graft. Receptor source: a human donor who donated a stem cell graft to a child with acute lymphoblastic leukemia. CDR3s include the opening cysteine and the closing phenylalanine or tryptophan. The D gene is left open where the match is weak. Clone size is stated in some rows and not others, as once, few, many or a class when expanded.

D	J	size	V	CDR3	DNA
TRBD2	TRBJ2-1	.	TRBV7-2	CASSLGLAGGRLNEQFF	TGTGCCAGCAGCTTAGGACTAGCGGGGGGGCGTTTGAATGAGCAGTTCTTC
.	TRBJ2-1	.	TRBV10-3	CAISGGHGSYNEQFF	TGTGCCATCAGTGGAGGACACGGCTCCTACAATGAGCAGTTCTTC
.	TRBJ2-5	few	TRBV23-1	CASTHIEGDETQYF	TGCGCCAGCACCCACATCGAGGGGGACGAGACCCAGTACTTC
.	TRBJ2-1	many	TRBV6-1	CASSATGWGDNEQFF	TGTGCCAGCAGTGCCACAGGGTGGGGGGACAATGAGCAGTTCTTC
TRBD1	TRBJ2-5	few	TRBV12-3/TRBV12-4	CASSFRGWETQYF	TGTGCCAGCAGTTTCAGGGGGTGGGAGACCCAGTACTTC
.	TRBJ2-1	many	TRBV9	CASSVAARVEQFF	TGTGCCAGCAGCGTAGCGGCCCGGGTTGAGCAGTTCTTC
.	TRBJ2-4	few	TRBV7-8	CASSLARDSLMGDF	TGTGCCAGCAGCTTAGCGCGAGACAGTTTGATGGGGGACTTC
TRBD1	TRBJ1-1	.	TRBV5-1	CASSTGQAKTEAFF	TGCGCCAGCAGCACGGGACAGGCGAAAACTGAAGCTTTCTTT
.	TRBJ2-2	.	TRBV3-1	CASSQDLAGLNTGELFF	TGTGCCAGCAGCCAAGATTTGGCAGGGCTGAACACCGGGGAGCTGTTTTTT
TRBD1	TRBJ1-2	.	TRBV12-3/TRBV12-4	CASSLPPGQGDAGYTF	TGTGCCAGCAGTCTCCCGCCCGGACAGGGGGATGCTGGCTACACCTTC
.	TRBJ2-5	.	TRBV5-1	CASSFMETQYF	TGCGCCAGCAGCTTTATGGAGACCCAGTACTTC
.	TRBJ1-1	many	TRBV11-2	CASSLAGAQTEAFF	TGTGCCAGCAGCTTAGCAGGGGCACAGACTGAAGCTTTCTTT
.	TRBJ1-2	many	TRBV13	CASETGLGGGYTF	TGTGCCAGCGAGACAGGTTTGGGAGGTGGCTACACCTTC
.	TRBJ1-5	.	TRBV27	CASSLLGSNQPQHF	TGTGCCAGCAGTTTACTAGGAAGCAATCAGCCCCAGCATTTT
.	TRBJ2-7	.	TRBV7-9	CASSSGLTGGGHEQYF	TGTGCCAGCAGCTCCGGATTGACAGGAGGAGGGCACGAGCAGTACTTC
.	TRBJ2-7	.	TRBV20-1	CSARAVVVWAGDPYEQYF	TGCAGTGCTAGAGCCGTAGTAGTGTGGGCAGGGGACCCCTACGAGCAGTACTTC
TRBD1	TRBJ1-1	.	TRBV4-2	CASRGGEGNTEAFF	TGTGCCAGCCGAGGGGGCGAGGGAAACACTGAAGCTTTCTTT
.	TRBJ2-6	.	TRBV30	CAWSDFFLSSGANVLTF	TGTGCCTGGAGTGACTTCTTCTTGAGTTCTGGGGCCAACGTCCTGACTTTC
.	TRBJ2-7	many	TRBV3-1	CASSQVLRGYEQYF	TGTGCCAGCAGCCAAGTTCTCCGGGGTTACGAGCAGTACTTC
TRBD2	TRBJ2-3	many	TRBV9	CASSVGAGSGADTQYF	TGTGCCAGCAGCGTAGGGGCCGGAAGCGGGGCAGATACGCAGTATTTT
.	TRBJ2-2	.	TRBV29-1	CSHATTGGGELFF	TGCAGCCACGCCACGACGGGCGGCGGGGAGCTGTTTTTT
TRBD1	TRBJ1-2	.	TRBV20-1	CSARRGQGYDYGYTF	TGCAGTGCTAGAAGGGGACAGGGTTACGACTATGGCTACACCTTC
.	TRBJ1-1	.	TRBV30	CAWSGSGEAFF	TGTGCCTGGAGTGGATCGGGGGAAGCTTTCTTT
.	TRBJ2-2	many	TRBV12-3/TRBV12-4	CASSLYGELFF	TGTGCCAGCAGTTTATACGGGGAGCTGTTTTTT
.	TRBJ2-1	many	TRBV19	CASSLTAVVGPNEQFF	TGTGCCAGTAGTCTAACCGCTGTTGTTGGCCCCAATGAGCAGTTCTTC
TRBD1	TRBJ2-2	.	TRBV13	CASSRRTGQNTGELFF	TGTGCCAGCAGCAGGCGGACAGGCCAGAACACCGGGGAGCTGTTTTTT
TRBD2	TRBJ2-5	many	TRBV20-1	CSGTSGGKETQYF	TGCAGTGGGACTAGCGGGGGGAAAGAGACCCAGTACTTC
.	TRBJ1-5	many	TRBV12-2	CASRHRDRSNQPQHF	TGTGCAAGTCGTCACCGGGACAGGTCGAATCAGCCCCAGCATTTT
.	TRBJ2-5	many	TRBV20-1	CSASFPALGETQYF	TGCAGTGCTAGTTTCCCGGCCCTCGGAGAGACCCAGTACTTC
TRBD1	TRBJ1-2	few	TRBV12-3/TRBV12-4	CASKVGLPRRTGGNYGYTF	TGTGCCAGCAAAGTGGGGCTCCCCAGAAGGACAGGGGGGAACTATGGCTACACCTTC
.	TRBJ2-1	many	TRBV20-1	CSARDFGGGLNNEQFF	TGCAGTGCTAGAGATTTTGGTGGGGGCCTAAACAATGAGCAGTTCTTC
TRBD2	TRBJ2-1	many	TRBV3-1	CASSQDRVGTSLNEQFF	TGTGCCAGCAGCCAAGATCGTGTGGGGACTAGTCTTAATGAGCAGTTCTTC
.	TRBJ2-2	few	TRBV4-1	CASSQSGLPTGELFF	TGCGCCAGCAGCCAATCGGGACTTCCCACCGGGGAGCTGTTTTTT
.	TRBJ1-1	many	TRBV27	CASSLGRDTEAFF	TGTGCCAGCAGTTTAGGGAGGGACACTGAAGCTTTCTTT
TRBD1	TRBJ2-1	many	TRBV27	CASSLPGQYNEQFF	TGTGCCAGCAGTTTACCGGGACAGTACAATGAGCAGTTCTTC
.	TRBJ2-3	few	TRBV7-9	CASSGRQILRADTQYF	TGTGCCAGCAGCGGCCGACAGATCCTACGGGCAGATACGCAGTATTTT
TRBD2	TRBJ2-2	.	TRBV10-3	CAISGTSGGVNTGELFF	TGTGCCATCAGTGGTACTAGCGGGGGGGTAAACACCGGGGAGCTGTTTTTT
.	TRBJ2-3	many	TRBV5-1	CASSLVSDTQYF	TGCGCCAGCAGCTTGGTCAGCGATACGCAGTATTTT
.	TRBJ1-2	few	TRBV2	CASSSDRNVYGYTF	TGTGCCAGCAGCAGTGACAGGAATGTTTATGGCTACACCTTC
.	TRBJ1-2	.	TRBV6-2/TRBV6-3	CASSYTFGRDNYGYTF	TGTGCCAGCAGTTACACCTTCGGGAGGGATAACTATGGCTACACCTTC
.	TRBJ1-2	.	TRBV20-1	CSALLPDKYGYTF	TGCAGTGCTCTGCTGCCGGACAAATATGGCTACACCTTC
.	TRBJ1-1	many	TRBV15	CATSRRGEAFF	TGTGCCACCAGTCGGAGGGGAGAAGCTTTCTTT
TRBD1	TRBJ1-1	.	TRBV3-1	CASTGDSYTEAFF	TGTGCCTCAACAGGGGACAGCTACACTGAAGCTTTCTTT